This T cell receptor beta chain derives from a study of cytomegalovirus exposure and HLA in healthy donors. This PCR relied on a set of 60 Vbeta primers and 13 Jbeta primers. As processed by the authors: Some 12 million shared chains were among the roughly 80 million unique TCR beta chains that a later analysis counted. The data were produced by immunoSEQ multiplex PCR, yet TCRdb's version contains in-frame clones alone and is incomplete. V and J calls plus clone size are reproduced from that table; the DNA served to infer D and trimming. The sample yields tens of thousands of clones, roughly 90% seen once. General study findings and limits: Among donors in an Asian-associated ancestry cluster, a later analysis reportedly found fewer N-insertions than the roughly 700-donor mean. For most TCR sequences rarity was the rule, although some public TCRs occurred in many donors.

Per the germline V gene, CDR1 is ENHRY and CDR2 is SYGVKD. This CDR3 has 13 amino acids. V was pared by 5 bases and J by 6 bases, with 14 bases between. For this clone: Its target is not known.

This rearrangement joins TRBV10-3 to TRBJ2-7, with D maybe TRBD1 (6 bases). The sequence derives from a woman under 30 in good health and CMV-seronegative. The sequencing input was PBMCs. CDR3 sequence reads: CAISPRQVGEQYF. CDR3 bases: TGTGCCATCAGTCCACGACAGGTTGGCGAGCAGTACTTC.